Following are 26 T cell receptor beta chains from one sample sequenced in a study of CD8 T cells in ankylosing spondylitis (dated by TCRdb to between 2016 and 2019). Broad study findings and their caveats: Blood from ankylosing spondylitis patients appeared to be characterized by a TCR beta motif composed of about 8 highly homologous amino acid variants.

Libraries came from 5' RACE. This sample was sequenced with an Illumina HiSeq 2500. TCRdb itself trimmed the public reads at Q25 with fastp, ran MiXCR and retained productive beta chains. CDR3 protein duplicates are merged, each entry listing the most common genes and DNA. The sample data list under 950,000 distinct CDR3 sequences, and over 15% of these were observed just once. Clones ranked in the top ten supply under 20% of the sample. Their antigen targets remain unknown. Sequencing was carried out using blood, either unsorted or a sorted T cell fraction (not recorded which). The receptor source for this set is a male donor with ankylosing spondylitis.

The CDR3: CASRAGTVYEQYF. The CDR3 coding sequence is TGTGCCAGCAGGGCCGGGACAGTCTACGAGCAGTACTTC. The chain links TRBV28 to TRBJ2-7; 7 bases align to TRBD1. The CDR3 loop spans 13 amino acids. The junction had 5 bases not matched to a gene; V was cut back by 6 bases and J by 3 bases. The V gene's germline CDR1 is MDHEN and CDR2 SYDVKM.

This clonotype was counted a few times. Here the CDR3 reads CASSSGQGNSRETQYF. CDR3 DNA: TGTGCCAGCAGTTCGGGACAGGGGAATTCCAGGGAGACCCAGTACTTC. The chain couples TRBV12-3 or TRBV12-4 to TRBJ2-5; 10 bases align to TRBD1. V shed 4 bases and J 5 bases; nucleotides not matched to a gene: 10. The CDR3 has 16 amino acids.

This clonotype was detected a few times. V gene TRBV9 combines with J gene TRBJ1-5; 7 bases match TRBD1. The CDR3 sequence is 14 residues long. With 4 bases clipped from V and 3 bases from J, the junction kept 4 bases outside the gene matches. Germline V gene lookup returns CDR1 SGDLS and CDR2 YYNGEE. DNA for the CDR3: TGTGCCAGCAGCCAAACAGGGGCCAATCAGCCCCAGCATTTT. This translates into CASSQTGANQPQHF.

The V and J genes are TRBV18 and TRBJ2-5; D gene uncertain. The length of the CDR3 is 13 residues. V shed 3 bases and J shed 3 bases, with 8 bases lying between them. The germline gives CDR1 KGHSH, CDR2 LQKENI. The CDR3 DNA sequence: TGTGCCAGCTCACCGGGCCAGAAAGAGACCCAGTACTTC. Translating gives CASSPGQKETQYF.

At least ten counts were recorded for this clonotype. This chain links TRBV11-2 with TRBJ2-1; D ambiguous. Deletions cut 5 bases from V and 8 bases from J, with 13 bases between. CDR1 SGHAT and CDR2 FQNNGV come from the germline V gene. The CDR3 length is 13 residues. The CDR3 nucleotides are TGTGCCAGCAGCCCAAACGGTGGGGATGAGCAGTTCTTC. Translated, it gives CASSPNGGDEQFF.

CDR3 amino acids: CSARRRDDRPYNEQFF. CDR3 DNA: TGCAGTGCTAGGCGCCGGGATGACAGGCCTTACAATGAGCAGTTCTTC. This sequence joins TRBV20-1 and TRBJ2-1; a weak D match, TRBD1 (6 bases). Germline lookup yields CDR1 DFQATT and CDR2 SNEGSKA (reference sequence). V was pared by 3 bases and J by 4 bases, with 19 bases between. CDR3 length: 16 amino acids.

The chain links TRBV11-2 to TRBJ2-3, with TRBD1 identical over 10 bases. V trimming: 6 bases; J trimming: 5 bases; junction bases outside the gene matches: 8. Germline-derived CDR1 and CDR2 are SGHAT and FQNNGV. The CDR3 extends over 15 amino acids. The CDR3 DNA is TGTGCCAGCAGTCCCGGGACAGGGGTCGGAGATACGCAGTATTTT. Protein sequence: CASSPGTGVGDTQYF.

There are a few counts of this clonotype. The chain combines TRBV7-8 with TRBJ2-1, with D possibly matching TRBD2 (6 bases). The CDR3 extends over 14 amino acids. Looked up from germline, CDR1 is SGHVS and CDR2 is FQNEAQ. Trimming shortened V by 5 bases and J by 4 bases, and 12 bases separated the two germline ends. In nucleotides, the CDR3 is TGTGCCAGCAGCCCCCGGGCGGGATACAATGAGCAGTTCTTC. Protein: CASSPRAGYNEQFF.

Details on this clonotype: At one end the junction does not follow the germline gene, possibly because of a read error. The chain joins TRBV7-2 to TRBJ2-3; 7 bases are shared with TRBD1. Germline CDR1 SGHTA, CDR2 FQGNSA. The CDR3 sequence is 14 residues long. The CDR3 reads CASRKKGQTDMQYF. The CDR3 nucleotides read TGTGCCAGCAGGAAAAAGGGACAGACAGATATGCAGTATTTT.

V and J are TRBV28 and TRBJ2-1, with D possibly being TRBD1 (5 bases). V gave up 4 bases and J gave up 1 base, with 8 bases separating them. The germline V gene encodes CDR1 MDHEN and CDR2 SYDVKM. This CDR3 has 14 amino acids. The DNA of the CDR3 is TGTGCCAGCAGTTCTCGACAGTCCTACAATGAGCAGTTCTTC. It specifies CASSSRQSYNEQFF.

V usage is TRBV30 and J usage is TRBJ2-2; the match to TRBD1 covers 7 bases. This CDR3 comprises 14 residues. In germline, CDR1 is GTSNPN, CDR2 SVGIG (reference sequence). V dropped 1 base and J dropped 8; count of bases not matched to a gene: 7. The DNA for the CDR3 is TGTGCCTGGAGTGCACGGACAGGTCCGGGGGAGCTGTTTTTT. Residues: CAWSARTGPGELFF.

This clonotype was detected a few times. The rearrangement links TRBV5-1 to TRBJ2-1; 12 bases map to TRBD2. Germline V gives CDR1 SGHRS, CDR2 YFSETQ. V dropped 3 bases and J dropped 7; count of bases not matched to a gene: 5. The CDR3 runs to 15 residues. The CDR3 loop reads CASSWTSGATNEQFF. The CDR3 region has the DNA TGCGCCAGCAGCTGGACTAGCGGGGCGACAAATGAGCAGTTCTTC.

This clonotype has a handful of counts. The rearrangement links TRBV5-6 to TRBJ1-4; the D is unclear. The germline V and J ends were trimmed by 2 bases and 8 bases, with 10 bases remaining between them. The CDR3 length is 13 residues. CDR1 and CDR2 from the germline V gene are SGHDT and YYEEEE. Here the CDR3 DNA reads TGTGCCAGCAGCTTCGGCAGCCCGGAAAAACTGTTTTTT. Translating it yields CASSFGSPEKLFF.

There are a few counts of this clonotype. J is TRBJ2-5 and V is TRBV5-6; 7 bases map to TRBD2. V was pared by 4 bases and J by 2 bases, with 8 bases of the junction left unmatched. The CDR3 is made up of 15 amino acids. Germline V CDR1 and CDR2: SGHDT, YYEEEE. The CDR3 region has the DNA TGTGCCAGCAGCATCCCGCAGGGACTACAAGAGACCCAGTACTTC. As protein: CASSIPQGLQETQYF.

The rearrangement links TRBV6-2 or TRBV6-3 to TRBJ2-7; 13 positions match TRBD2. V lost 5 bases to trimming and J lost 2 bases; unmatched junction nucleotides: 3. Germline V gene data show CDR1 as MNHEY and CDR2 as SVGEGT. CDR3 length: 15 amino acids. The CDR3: CASSILAGGPYEQYF. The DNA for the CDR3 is TGTGCCAGCAGTATACTAGCGGGGGGGCCCTACGAGCAGTACTTC.

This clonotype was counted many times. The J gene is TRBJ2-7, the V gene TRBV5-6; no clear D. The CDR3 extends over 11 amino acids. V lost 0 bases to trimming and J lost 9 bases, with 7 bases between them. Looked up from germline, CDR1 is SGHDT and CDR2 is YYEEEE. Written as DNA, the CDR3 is TGTGCCAGCAGCTTGGGACAAGGGCAGTACTTC. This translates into CASSLGQGQYF.

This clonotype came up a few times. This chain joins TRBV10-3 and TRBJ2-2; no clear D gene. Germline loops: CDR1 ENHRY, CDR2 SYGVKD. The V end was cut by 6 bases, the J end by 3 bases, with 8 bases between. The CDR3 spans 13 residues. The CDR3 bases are TGTGCCATCAGAGGCGTGGACACCGGGGAGCTGTTTTTT. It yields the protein CAIRGVDTGELFF.

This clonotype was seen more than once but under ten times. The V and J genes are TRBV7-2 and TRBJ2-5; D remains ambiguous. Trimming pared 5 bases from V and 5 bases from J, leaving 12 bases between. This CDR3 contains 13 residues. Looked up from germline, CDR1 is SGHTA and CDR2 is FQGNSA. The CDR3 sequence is CASSPFLLETQYF. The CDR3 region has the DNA TGTGCCAGCAGCCCATTCCTTCTGGAGACCCAGTACTTC.

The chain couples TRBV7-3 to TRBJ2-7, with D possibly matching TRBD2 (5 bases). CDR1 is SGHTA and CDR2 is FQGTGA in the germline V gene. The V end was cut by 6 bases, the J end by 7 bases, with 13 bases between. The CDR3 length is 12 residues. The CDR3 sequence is CASRLGLGEQYF. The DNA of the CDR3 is TGTGCCAGCAGACTAGGGTTGGGGGAGCAGTACTTC.

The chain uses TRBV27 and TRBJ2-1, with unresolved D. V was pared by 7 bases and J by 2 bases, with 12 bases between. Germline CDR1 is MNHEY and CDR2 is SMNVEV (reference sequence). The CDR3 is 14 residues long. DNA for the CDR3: TGTGCCAGCAACCCCTTGGGCCCCTACAATGAGCAGTTCTTC. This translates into CASNPLGPYNEQFF.

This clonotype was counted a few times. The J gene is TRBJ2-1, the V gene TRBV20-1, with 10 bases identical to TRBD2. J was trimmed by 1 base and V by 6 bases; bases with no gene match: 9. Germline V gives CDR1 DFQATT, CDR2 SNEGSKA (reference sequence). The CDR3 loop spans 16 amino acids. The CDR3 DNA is TGCAGTGCAAGCAGCGGGAGGGCGGGATCCTACAATGAGCAGTTCTTC. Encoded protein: CSASSGRAGSYNEQFF.

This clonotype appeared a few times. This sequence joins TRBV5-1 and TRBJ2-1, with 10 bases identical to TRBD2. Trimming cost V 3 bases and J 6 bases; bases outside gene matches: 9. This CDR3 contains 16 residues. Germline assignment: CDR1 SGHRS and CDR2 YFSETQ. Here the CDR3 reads CASSSNLGLASNEQFF. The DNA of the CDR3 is TGCGCCAGCAGCTCTAACCTGGGACTAGCGAGCAATGAGCAGTTCTTC.

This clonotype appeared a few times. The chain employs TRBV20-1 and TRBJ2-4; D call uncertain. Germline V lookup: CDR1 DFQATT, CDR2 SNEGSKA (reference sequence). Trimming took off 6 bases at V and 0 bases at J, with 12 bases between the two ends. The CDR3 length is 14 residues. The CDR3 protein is CSALTELAKNIQYF. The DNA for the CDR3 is TGCAGTGCATTAACAGAACTAGCCAAAAACATTCAGTACTTC.

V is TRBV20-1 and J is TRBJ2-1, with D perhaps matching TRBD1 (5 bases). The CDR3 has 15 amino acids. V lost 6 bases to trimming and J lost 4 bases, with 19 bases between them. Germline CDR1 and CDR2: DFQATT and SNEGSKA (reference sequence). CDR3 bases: TGCAGTGCCCCAGGACAAGCCCATGGGTACAATGAGCAGTTCTTC. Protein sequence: CSAPGQAHGYNEQFF.

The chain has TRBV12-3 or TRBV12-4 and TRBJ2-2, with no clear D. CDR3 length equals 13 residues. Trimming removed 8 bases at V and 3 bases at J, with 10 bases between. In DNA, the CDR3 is TGTGCCAGCGATGGCCCCCACACCGGGGAGCTGTTTTTT. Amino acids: CASDGPHTGELFF.

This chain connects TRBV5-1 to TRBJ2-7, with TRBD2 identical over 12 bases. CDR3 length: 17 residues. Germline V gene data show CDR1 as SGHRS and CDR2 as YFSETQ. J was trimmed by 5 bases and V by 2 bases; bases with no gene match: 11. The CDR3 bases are TGCGCCAGCAGCTTATCCAGAGGGGGACTAGCGGGTAACGAGCAGTACTTC. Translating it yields CASSLSRGGLAGNEQYF.